This is a list of T cell receptor beta chains from one sample in a study of T cell repertoires in cytomegalovirus infection. A single record per CDR3 protein comes from TCRdb applying MiXCR to the reads. The sample comprises roughly 640,000 distinct CDR3 sequences, 20% to 25% of which are singletons, and approximately 8% rests with the top ten. The specimen was CD8+ T cells from PBMCs. Every receptor here comes from a human donor in good health (CMV status not recorded). Some clones in this sample may be carry-over from other donors' samples. CDR3s include the opening cysteine and the closing phenylalanine or tryptophan. The order of the fields is V gene, J gene, clone size, D gene, CDR3 DNA, CDR3 protein. A D gene is named only where the DNA matches it firmly. Only some rows state a clone size, as once, few, many or a class for expanded clones.

v_gene: TRBV15
j_gene: TRBJ1-5
abundance: .
d_gene: TRBD1
CDR3nt: TGTGCCACCAGCAGAAGGGGGCGAGATCAGCCCCAGCATTTT
CDR3aa: CATSRRGRDQPQHF

v_gene: TRBV7-8
j_gene: TRBJ2-2
abundance: many
d_gene: .
CDR3nt: TGTGCCAGCAGCTGGCGGGGTTCGAACACCGGGGAGCTGTTTTTT
CDR3aa: CASSWRGSNTGELFF

v_gene: TRBV6-2/TRBV6-3
j_gene: TRBJ2-3
abundance: .
d_gene: .
CDR3nt: TGTGCCAGCACCACCAGGCAAGATACGCAGTATTTT
CDR3aa: CASTTRQDTQYF

v_gene: TRBV19
j_gene: TRBJ1-5
abundance: .
d_gene: .
CDR3nt: TGTGCCAGTAACGAGGGATATCAGCCCCAGCATTTT
CDR3aa: CASNEGYQPQHF

v_gene: TRBV7-3
j_gene: TRBJ2-2
abundance: few
d_gene: TRBD1
CDR3nt: TGTGCCAGCAGCAACCCCACCCGGGGAGGACAGGGAAACACCGGGGAGCTGTTTTTT
CDR3aa: CASSNPTRGGQGNTGELFF

v_gene: TRBV29-1
j_gene: TRBJ1-2
abundance: .
d_gene: .
CDR3nt: TGCAGCGTTGTGGGGAGAGAAGGCTACACCTTC
CDR3aa: CSVVGREGYTF

v_gene: TRBV14
j_gene: TRBJ1-3
abundance: many
d_gene: .
CDR3nt: TGTGCCAGCAGCCAAGCTCGCCGCAGGAACACCATATATTTT
CDR3aa: CASSQARRRNTIYF

v_gene: TRBV20-1
j_gene: TRBJ2-7
abundance: .
d_gene: .
CDR3nt: TGCAGTGCTAGAGATCGGGTCCCCGACTACGAGCAGTACTTC
CDR3aa: CSARDRVPDYEQYF

v_gene: TRBV7-3
j_gene: TRBJ2-5
abundance: few
d_gene: .
CDR3nt: TGTGCCAGCAGCTTAACGCCAGGGTACCAAGAGACCCAGTACTTC
CDR3aa: CASSLTPGYQETQYF

v_gene: TRBV12-3/TRBV12-4
j_gene: TRBJ1-5
abundance: .
d_gene: TRBD1
CDR3nt: TGTGCCAGCAGTCCCCCCGGGACAGGGCCCCATCAGCCCCAGCATTTT
CDR3aa: CASSPPGTGPHQPQHF

v_gene: TRBV10-3
j_gene: TRBJ1-1
abundance: .
d_gene: .
CDR3nt: TGTGCCATCAGTGAGTCCCGACAGACGGAAGCTTTCTTT
CDR3aa: CAISESRQTEAFF

v_gene: TRBV25-1
j_gene: TRBJ2-5
abundance: .
d_gene: .
CDR3nt: TGTGCCAGCAGTGCTTATATAGGAGAGACCCAGTACTTC
CDR3aa: CASSAYIGETQYF

v_gene: TRBV29-1
j_gene: TRBJ1-1
abundance: .
d_gene: .
CDR3nt: TGCAGCGGGGACATTGGACGCGGCATTAACACTGAAGCTTTCTTT
CDR3aa: CSGDIGRGINTEAFF

v_gene: TRBV6-2/TRBV6-3
j_gene: TRBJ2-7
abundance: many
d_gene: .
CDR3nt: TGTGCCAGCAGTTTAGGTGGCAACCGCGAGCAGTACTTC
CDR3aa: CASSLGGNREQYF

v_gene: TRBV7-9
j_gene: TRBJ1-1
abundance: .
d_gene: .
CDR3nt: TGTGCCAGCAGCCCACCCGAGGGGGATTGGAATGCTTTCTTT
CDR3aa: CASSPPEGDWNAFF